This T cell receptor (beta chain) was retrieved from a study of cytomegalovirus exposure and HLA in healthy donors. Across the whole study: The same platform as the approximately 700 first-cohort repertoires was used for the 130 or so validation repertoires, a later analysis reported. Points from the study as a whole: Both high specificity and high sensitivity reportedly marked the classifier's diagnosis of cytomegalovirus status.

A remark on this clone: Its matching antigen is unknown.

The donors were part of the validation cohort of some 120 subjects. That cohort was separate from the first cohort, which comprised 670 or so subjects. This table comes from immunoSEQ multiplex PCR, and its TCRdb copy is limited to in-frame clones, with some not included. The sample holds some 170,000 clones, 85% to 90% seen once. The germline CDR1 and CDR2 sequences are SGHAT and FQNNGV. V was clipped by 5 bases and J by 5 bases; unmatched bases: 6. The CDR3 length is 14 residues. Sequencing used PBMCs. The chain couples TRBV11-2 to TRBJ2-5; 9 bases align to TRBD1. The source is a young woman in good health and CMV-seronegative. The CDR3 here is CASSMDRGSETQYF. The CDR3 region has the DNA TGTGCCAGCAGCATGGACAGGGGATCGGAGACCCAGTACTTC.